This T cell receptor beta chain is drawn from a study of blood T cell repertoires in COVID-19. Looking at the study overall: From T cells, B-cell-depleted T cells, or PBMCs came the material, which was cDNA or gDNA.

Followed over time, Seattle patients had been enrolled while infection was active. V lost 4 bases to trimming and J lost 5 bases, with 15 bases between them. The CDR3 has 14 residues. Per the germline V gene, CDR1 is SGHAT and CDR2 is FQNNGV. Libraries were prepared by immunoSEQ multiplex PCR; TCRdb keeps only in-frame clonotypes and omits some of them. Among some 25,000 clones, 85% to 90% were seen once, and the ten largest hold roughly 28%. The receptor's source is a man aged 70-80 years with COVID-19, enrolled during active disease. Sequenced sample: peripheral blood. The genes are TRBV11-2 and TRBJ2-7; D ambiguous. CDR3 region: CASSSASRWDEQYF. CDR3 DNA sequence: TGTGCCAGCAGCTCCGCGTCGCGGTGGGACGAGCAGTACTTC.